This T cell receptor (beta chain) emerged from a study of CD8 T cells in ankylosing spondylitis. Study-level results: Significantly higher representation of disease-linked clones was reported for matched ankylosing spondylitis synovial fluid. Made up of several highly homologous variants, a TCR beta motif appeared characteristic of ankylosing spondylitis blood. As for the disease-linked clones, they showed a CD8+ phenotype and occurred at relatively low frequencies in peripheral blood.

Libraries for TCR beta were made by quantitative 5'-RACE with molecular barcodes. TCRdb re-derived calls from the 5' RACE reads in MiXCR, one entry per CDR3 protein. The profile shows around 770,000 distinct CDR3 sequences, 19% of them singletons. As for this clonotype: Its antigen is as yet unknown.

Between the trimmed V and J ends, which lost 3 bases and 0 bases, there was a span of 12 bases. There are 16 residues in the CDR3. Germline lookup yields CDR1 KGHSH and CDR2 LQKENI. Input material: blood, either unsorted or a sorted T cell fraction (not recorded which). This rearrangement joins TRBV18 to TRBJ2-1; the D is unclear. The TCR sequence derives from a male donor with ankylosing spondylitis. In DNA form, the CDR3 reads TGTGCCAGCTCACCTACGGCACGCACCTCCTACAATGAGCAGTTCTTC. It is translated as CASSPTARTSYNEQFF.